This T cell receptor beta chain was recorded in a study of T cells after yellow fever vaccination. Ten or more counts support this clonotype. What it binds is not known. Overall study findings and caveats: Most primary-vaccination clones reappeared after the booster (approximately 95% CD4, roughly 90% CD8).

The study made its TCR cDNA through 5'RACE template switching. That step introduced a universal primer site along with UMIs. In TCRdb, the 5' RACE reads were re-called with MiXCR into one record per CDR3 protein. The sample holds 170,000 or so distinct CDR3 sequences; roughly 6.2% are singletons and the top ten take roughly 3%. Per the germline V gene, CDR1 is SGHVS and CDR2 is FQNEAQ. The CDR3 length is 13 residues. The V end was cut by 4 bases, the J end by 3 bases, with 9 bases between. The chain uses TRBV7-8 and TRBJ1-1, with D unclear. The TCR comes from a man between 18 and 29 years old who received the YFV17D yellow fever vaccine. The sequences come from CD4+ T cells sorted from PBMCs, collected on the day of the first yellow fever vaccination. The CDR3 nucleotides are TGTGCCAGCAGCTACCCACCGTACACTGAAGCTTTCTTT. This sequence encodes CASSYPPYTEAFF.